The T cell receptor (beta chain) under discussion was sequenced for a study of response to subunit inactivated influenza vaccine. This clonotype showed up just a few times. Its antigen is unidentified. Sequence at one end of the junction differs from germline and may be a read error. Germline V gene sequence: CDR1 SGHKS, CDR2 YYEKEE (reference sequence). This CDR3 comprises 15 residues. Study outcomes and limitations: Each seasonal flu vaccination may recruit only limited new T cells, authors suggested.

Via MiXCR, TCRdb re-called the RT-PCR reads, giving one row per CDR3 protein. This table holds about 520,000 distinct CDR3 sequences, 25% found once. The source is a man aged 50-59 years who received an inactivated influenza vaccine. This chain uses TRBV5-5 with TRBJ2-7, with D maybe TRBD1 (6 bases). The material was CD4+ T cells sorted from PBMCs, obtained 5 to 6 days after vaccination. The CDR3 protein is CTSSLETLGQFEQYF. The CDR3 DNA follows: TGTACCAGCAGCTTGGAGACCCTCGGACAGTTCGAGCAGTACTTC.